One sample yielded the 21 T cell receptor beta chains listed below, sequenced in a study of OX40 agonist ivuxolimab in advanced cancers. Library preparation used the immunoSEQ multiplex PCR assay. In TCRdb, the immuneACCESS table is reduced to in-frame sequences with V and J assigned. These tables do not hold every clone; where another copy was compared, an unresolved V gene accounts for under half, and the others remain unexplained. The sample table lists some 50,000 clones, less than 90% of them with a count of one. The top ten clones comprise about 3.1% of the sample. The input for sequencing was CD4+ or CD8+ T cells sorted from blood, taken in a trial of the OX40 agonist ivuxolimab. The receptors here all came from an adult with an advanced solid tumor such as melanoma, head and neck, liver or kidney cancer.

The V call is TRBV2, the J call TRBJ2-1; TRBD1 or TRBD2 may be the D gene (5 bases each). This CDR3 has 14 amino acids. Looked up from germline, CDR1 is SNHLY and CDR2 is FYNNEI. V was cut by 6 bases and J by 6 bases, with 15 bases left in between. CDR3 nucleotides: TGTGCCAGCAGCTTCGACGGGGCTAGCAATGAGCAGTTCTTC. Encoded protein: CASSFDGASNEQFF.

This clone was observed once. The chain has TRBV6-1 and TRBJ1-5; TRBD1 might be the D (5 bases). This CDR3 region has 12 residues. Germline lookup yields CDR1 MNHNS and CDR2 SASEGT. V lost 0 bases to trimming and J lost 11 bases, with 8 bases between them. CDR3 bases: TGTGCCAGCAGTGAAGCGGCAGGGACCCAGCATTTT. Its translation: CASSEAAGTQHF.

This rearrangement joins TRBV10-3 to TRBJ1-2, with D unclear. Germline CDR1 and CDR2: ENHRY and SYGVKD. There are 11 residues in the CDR3. Trimming took off 6 bases at V and 6 bases at J, with 8 bases between the two ends. CDR3 sequence: CAISPDHGYTF. CDR3 coding DNA: TGTGCCATCAGCCCCGATCATGGCTACACCTTC.

This clone was counted only a few times. The chain is built from TRBV11-2 and TRBJ2-7; 9 bases are shared with TRBD1. The CDR3 consists of 16 residues. J lost 3 bases, V lost 5 bases, and 11 bases had no gene match. Germline V gene data show CDR1 as SGHAT and CDR2 as FQNNGV. CDR3 nucleotides: TGTGCCAGCAGCCCGGGGGGACAGGGAGGCGGCTACGAGCAGTACTTC. Translating it yields CASSPGGQGGGYEQYF.

This clone was seen a single time. V is TRBV7-9 and J is TRBJ2-1; tentative D call: TRBD2 (8 bases). CDR3 length: 16 amino acids. CDR1 SEHNR and CDR2 FQNEAQ come from the germline V gene (reference sequence). Deletions cut 6 bases from V and 4 bases from J, with 19 bases between. CDR3 loop: CASSREGTAVYNEQFF. Here the CDR3 DNA reads TGTGCCAGCAGTCGGGAGGGGACAGCTGTTTACAATGAGCAGTTCTTC.

This clone appeared a few times. The rearrangement joins TRBV11-1 to TRBJ2-7; D possibly matches TRBD1 or TRBD2 (5 bases each). This CDR3 is built from 17 residues. Deletions cut 5 bases from V and 4 bases from J, with 24 bases between. Germline V gene sequence: CDR1 SGHAT, CDR2 FQDESV (reference sequence). For the CDR3, the DNA is TGTGCCAGCAGCCCCCTCCCCGGGGCAGGAGCTCTGTACGAGCAGTACTTC. It encodes CASSPLPGAGALYEQYF.

V is TRBV7-9 and J is TRBJ1-3, with D unresolved. The germline V gene has CDR1 SEHNR and CDR2 FQNEAQ (reference sequence). The length of the CDR3 is 14 residues. Trimming pared 6 bases from V and 5 bases from J, leaving 14 bases between. CDR3 protein: CASRSSPPRNTIYF. In DNA form, the CDR3 reads TGTGCCAGCAGGTCCTCGCCCCCAAGAAACACCATATATTTT.

This sequence joins TRBV7-2 and TRBJ2-3; D gene unclear. This CDR3 has 14 amino acids. Trimming cost V 5 bases and J 2 bases, with 11 bases left between them. Germline V gives CDR1 SGHTA, CDR2 FQGNSA. CDR3 region: CASSPRPDTDTQYF. The CDR3 DNA follows: TGTGCCAGCAGCCCGCGACCCGACACAGATACGCAGTATTTT.

This rearrangement joins TRBV2 to TRBJ2-5; TRBD2 is a possible D gene (6 bases). This CDR3 spans 12 amino acids. With 8 bases removed from V and 3 bases from J, the gap between germline ends came to 10 bases. The germline gives CDR1 SNHLY, CDR2 FYNNEI. The CDR3 DNA is TGTGCCAGCGGGACTGGGAAAGAGACCCAGTACTTC. Translation: CASGTGKETQYF.

In DNA form, the CDR3 reads TGTGCCAGCAGCCCCGACTTGGGGACAGGGAACTATGGCTACACCTTC. It encodes CASSPDLGTGNYGYTF. The chain uses TRBV5-8 and TRBJ1-2; TRBD1 matches at 9 bases. V was pared by 4 bases and J by 2 bases, with 9 bases of the junction left unmatched. The CDR3 is 16 residues long. Germline V gene lookup returns CDR1 SGHTS and CDR2 YDEGEE.

This clone was counted a few times. This rearrangement joins TRBV7-9 to TRBJ1-2; a possible D gene is TRBD1 (5 bases). The V gene's germline CDR1 is SEHNR and CDR2 FQNEAQ (reference sequence). V lost 0 bases and J 6 bases, leaving 14 bases between the germline ends. The CDR3 is 15 amino acids. CDR3 loop: CASSLAAGGNHGYTF. In nucleotides, the CDR3 is TGTGCCAGCAGCTTAGCTGCGGGGGGGAATCATGGCTACACCTTC.

The rearrangement uses TRBV4-3 and TRBJ1-2; TRBD1 agrees at 8 bases. Germline V gene sequence: CDR1 LGHNA, CDR2 YSLEER. The trim removed 0 bases at V and 4 bases at J, leaving 1 base unmatched. The CDR3 is made up of 14 amino acids. The CDR3 sequence: CASSQEQGVYGYTF. The CDR3 region has the DNA TGCGCCAGCAGCCAAGAACAGGGGGTCTATGGCTACACCTTC.

The V and J genes are TRBV5-1 and TRBJ2-5; D is unclear. From germline, CDR1 is SGHRS and CDR2 YFSETQ. This CDR3 spans 13 amino acids. The ends were cut back, 4 bases at V and 6 bases at J, with 13 bases in the middle. CDR3 coding DNA: TGCGCCAGCAGCCTCGAGACGTCGCAGACCCAGTACTTC. This sequence encodes CASSLETSQTQYF.

The CDR3 is CASSLGPSTEFNYGYTF. CDR3 DNA sequence: TGCGCCAGCAGCTTGGGGCCCTCGACAGAATTTAACTATGGCTACACCTTC. The rearrangement uses TRBV5-1 and TRBJ1-2; a weak D match, TRBD1 (5 bases). V dropped 0 bases and J dropped 1 base, with 16 bases sitting between them. This CDR3 has 17 amino acids. CDR1 is SGHRS, CDR2 YFSETQ, per germline.

This clone was observed once. The chain carries TRBV7-2 and TRBJ2-5; 7 bases agree with TRBD2. CDR1 is SGHTA and CDR2 is FQGNSA in the germline V gene. The V segment lost 5 bases and the J segment 2 bases; nucleotides outside the gene matches: 11. The CDR3 totals 16 residues. CDR3 protein: CASSRGSGARQETQYF. DNA of the CDR3: TGTGCCAGCAGCCGGGGGAGCGGGGCGCGACAAGAGACCCAGTACTTC.

The chain couples TRBV30 to TRBJ1-5; D perhaps matches TRBD1 (5 bases). This CDR3 has 13 amino acids. In germline, CDR1 is GTSNPN, CDR2 SVGIG (reference sequence). Trimming shortened V by 3 bases and J by 6 bases, and 12 bases separated the two germline ends. CDR3 protein: CAWRGGSGQPQHF. In DNA, the CDR3 is TGTGCCTGGAGGGGGGGGAGCGGTCAGCCCCAGCATTTT.

The chain has TRBV6-5 and TRBJ2-7; 8 nucleotides agree with TRBD2. The CDR3 runs 15 residues. With 2 bases clipped from V and 6 bases from J, the junction kept 9 bases outside the gene matches. CDR1 MNHEY and CDR2 SVGAGI come from the germline V gene. The CDR3 spells CASSYLKRGNGEQYF. The CDR3 DNA follows: TGTGCCAGCAGTTACCTTAAGCGGGGGAATGGCGAGCAGTACTTC.

The chain combines TRBV21-1 with TRBJ1-2; TRBD1 is the table's D call and was not checked against the DNA. TRBV21-1 is annotated as a pseudogene. This CDR3 contains 16 residues. The CDR3 bases are TGTGCCAGCACTTGTCATAAGGGGGAAAGTGGGTATGGCTACACCTTC. Translation gives CASTCHKGESGYGYTF.

The chain couples TRBV15 to TRBJ2-3, with TRBD2 matching 7 bases. Germline lookup yields CDR1 LNHNV and CDR2 YYDKDF (reference sequence). This CDR3 has 14 residues. Unmatched junction bases numbered 10, after V lost 5 bases and J lost 8 bases. CDR3 DNA: TGTGCCACCAGCGGGGCGGGGGTCGTGACTACGCAGTATTTT. Translation gives CATSGAGVVTTQYF.

The chain recombines TRBV5-3 with TRBJ2-1; tentative D call: TRBD1 (7 bases). TRBV5-3 is labeled an ORF, and its function is uncertain. Trimming cost V 8 bases and J 5 bases, with 23 bases left between them. This CDR3 has 16 amino acids. The CDR3 protein is CARDYGGQGVDNEQFF. The CDR3 DNA sequence: TGTGCCAGGGACTATGGTGGGCAGGGGGTTGACAATGAGCAGTTCTTC.

This clone was seen many times. This chain uses TRBV29-1 with TRBJ2-3; D unclear. Trimming took off 4 bases at V and 1 base at J, with 12 bases between the two ends. CDR1 and CDR2 from the germline V gene are SQVTM and ANQGSEA. CDR3 length: 14 amino acids. CDR3 DNA: TGCAGCGTTGGGGCTGTACTACGCACAGATACGCAGTATTTT. Protein product: CSVGAVLRTDTQYF.